Here is one T cell receptor (beta chain) with its context. Its target antigen remains unknown. No much larger clone exists at a distance of one base, and base qualities are not known. The data were obtained in a study of T cells in Graves' hyperthyroidism and ophthalmopathy (dated by TCRdb to between 2018 and 2021). At the level of the whole study: Peripheral blood samples were taken at the time of initial diagnosis, prior to any treatment. Whether ophthalmopathy could be predicted prospectively was tested in an independent validation cohort made up of approximately 19 hyperthyroidism patients plus 17 patients who later progressed to ophthalmopathy. TCR Vbeta CDR3 sequencing of 120 to 150 peripheral blood samples (fewer than 45 ophthalmopathy, 70 to 85 hyperthyroidism and roughly 17 progressor patients) is reported in the paper. The approximately 100 discovery patients were randomly split 7:3 into training and test sets. Following sampling, methimazole starting at 30 mg daily was given to hyperthyroidism patients, and high-dose intravenous methylprednisolone was given to ophthalmopathy patients. TCR V-J signatures able to tell the groups apart were searched for in a discovery cohort of approximately 95 patients, of whom about 40 had Graves' ophthalmopathy and around 58 had stable Graves' hyperthyroidism. In about 6 Graves' hyperthyroidism patients, the study also compared T-cell repertoires from thyroid tissue with T-cell repertoires from blood. Study-level results and caveats: Sample size was not statistically predetermined, and investigators were not blinded to group allocation. During validation, the model predicted progression to ophthalmopathy a median of around 6 months ahead of onset, with just under 71% sensitivity and roughly 75% specificity. Blood samples also contained most of the expanded thyroid clonotypes (frequency above 0.001), which suggests that blood repertoires may reflect thyroid immune responses. A model built on a 13 V-J signature distinguished ophthalmopathy from stable hyperthyroidism, reaching about 89% sensitivity and approximately 83% specificity in cross-validation and 80%/75% in testing.

Stable Graves' hyperthyroidism was defined as no progression to ophthalmopathy during 18 months of follow-up. The hyperthyroidism patients were between 18 and 65 years old and newly diagnosed, with a disease duration of less than 2 months. Patients with uncontrolled infections, other autoimmune diseases, pregnancy or lactation were excluded. Diagnoses relied on clinical symptoms, serum thyroxine and TRAb, thyroid ultrasound and orbital computed tomography. Ficoll-Paque density gradient centrifugation was used to isolate PBMCs from 9.5 to 10 ml of fresh peripheral blood. Total RNA was extracted using Trizol reagent, and RNA quality was assessed on an Agilent 2100 Bioanalyzer. From its cysteine to its phenylalanine, the CDR3 spans 13 amino acids. The DNA shown is the 39-base CDR3, in frame from base 1. V is shortened by 9 bases, J by 4 bases, and the region joining them spans 12 bases. The TCR beta CDR3 regions were amplified from RNA transcripts. The TCR CDR3 was subjected to a first round of RT-PCR using the HTBI primer set and the Qiagen OneStep RT-PCR kit. Libraries were constructed in a second round of multiplex PCR, after which size selection and purification were performed. Sequencing of the libraries was done on an Illumina HiSeq2000 using paired-end 100 bp reads. The original methods were these. Raw data were processed with SOAPnuke, discarding reads with adapters, uncalled bases, mean Phred below 15, or no exact constant-primer or identifier match. High-quality paired reads were merged with COPE v1.2.5, and unique nucleotide sequences were defined as clonotypes. MiTCR v1.1 was used to align the clonotypes against IMGT TRBV, TRBD and TRBJ reference segments. The analysis included only V-J combinations with a frequency above 0.0001, which together covered around 99% of the repertoires. The TCS score was defined as the ratio of F50 (clonal expansion) to E x V (chaos), calculated using BLOSUM62-based TCRdist between CDR3 peptides within each V-J. Welch's t-statistics and random forest reduced 500 to 650 V-J features to under 15, which were used in a naive Bayes classifier (R e1071). Using fastp trimming at Q25 and MiXCR clonotype assembly, TCRdb reanalyzed the public sequencing data and kept in-frame beta chains. Identical CDR3 proteins give one entry, which carries the most common genes and DNA. The authors' filters were not applied to this entry. The sample table holds around 560,000 distinct CDR3 sequences, of which over 15% were seen once. The ten largest account for around a sixth of the sample.

The sequence links TRBV12-3 or TRBV12-4 to TRBJ2-2; the D gene cannot be resolved reliably. This TCR derives from a woman aged 18-29 years with Graves' hyperthyroidism. Material: blood. CDR3 region: CASLSTGTGELFF. The nucleotide sequence is given as TGTGCCAGTCTGTCGACGGGCACCGGGGAGCTGTTTTTT.